This T cell receptor (beta chain) was identified during a study of T cell changes during pregnancy in multiple sclerosis. Clones were read by immunoSEQ multiplex PCR, and TCRdb kept only the in-frame ones, dropping some. The sample has 60,000 or so clones; 90% are singletons. The germline gives CDR1 SGHRS, CDR2 YFSETQ. With V trimmed by 3 bases and J by 6 bases, 7 bases remained unmatched. The CDR3 length is 16 residues. The V gene is TRBV5-1, the J gene TRBJ2-1; 12 nucleotides agree with TRBD2. This TCR came from a female donor in good health, enrolled as a control in a pregnancy study. Specimen: peripheral blood, collected in the second trimester of pregnancy. CDR3 sequence (DNA): TGCGCCAGCAGCTCCCTACTAGCGGGGGGTTCCAATGAGCAGTTCTTC. Protein product: CASSSLLAGGSNEQFF.